A single sample gave rise to the 18 T cell receptor beta chains below, sequenced in a study of T cell responses to AZD1222 COVID-19 vaccine. The protocol was immunoSEQ multiplex PCR, while the TCRdb copy is restricted to in-frame clones and leaves out a portion. This repertoire shows 80,000 or so clones, roughly 87% found once; its top ten account for about 5.5%. Source: peripheral blood, taken on day 0 of MenACWY control vaccination. The receptor source for this set is an adult in good health.

About this clone: An end of the junction does not agree with germline; a read error may underlie this. The chain couples TRBV7-2 to TRBJ1-1; 9 bases are shared with TRBD1. From germline, CDR1 is SGHTA and CDR2 FQGNSA. This CDR3 has 14 amino acids. In nucleotides, the CDR3 is TGTGCCAGCAGCCCCGGACAGGGGAACGCTGAAGCTTTCTTT. Translated: CASSPGQGNAEAFF.

The chain combines TRBV6-1 with TRBJ1-6; D unresolved. The germline gives CDR1 MNHNS, CDR2 SASEGT. CDR3 length: 15 amino acids. Between the trimmed V and J ends, which lost 3 bases and 7 bases, there was a span of 13 bases. The CDR3, as DNA: TGTGCCAGCAGTGACGGTTTGGCAGTCAATTCACCCCTCCACTTT. This codes for CASSDGLAVNSPLHF.

This clone has a single count. The V and J genes are TRBV27 and TRBJ2-2, with 10 bases that match TRBD1. The CDR3 is 16 amino acids. Germline trimming cut 3 bases from V and 6 bases from J; bases unmatched to any gene: 7. In germline, CDR1 is MNHEY, CDR2 SMNVEV (reference sequence). The CDR3 bases are TGTGCCAGCAGTTTCCGGGACAGGGGAGGGGCCGGGGAGCTGTTTTTT. Translating it yields CASSFRDRGGAGELFF.

This clone has more than one count but fewer than ten. This chain links TRBV4-3 with TRBJ2-1; no firm D call. From germline, CDR1 is LGHNA and CDR2 YSLEER. There are 15 residues in the CDR3. The V end lost 0 bases, the J end lost 4 bases, and 10 bases lay between the germline ends. In DNA form, the CDR3 reads TGCGCCAGCAGCCAAGATCCTGAATCTTACAATGAGCAGTTCTTC. Amino acid sequence: CASSQDPESYNEQFF.

The chain uses TRBV12-2 and TRBJ2-7; TRBD1, as called in the table, went unchecked against the DNA. TRBV12-2 is a recognized pseudogene. This CDR3 comprises 16 residues. The CDR3 loop reads CASRSLSGTGSSEQYF. Here the CDR3 DNA reads TGTGCAAGTCGCTCCCTAAGCGGGACAGGCTCGTCCGAGCAGTACTTC.

V usage is TRBV19 and J usage is TRBJ1-4; no clear D gene. Trimming shortened V by 0 bases and J by 8 bases, and 7 bases separated the two germline ends. This CDR3 has 13 amino acids. CDR1 is LNHDA and CDR2 is SQIVND in the germline V gene (reference sequence). This chain's CDR3 is CASSIDPIEKLFF. In DNA form, the CDR3 reads TGTGCCAGTAGTATAGATCCGATCGAAAAACTGTTTTTT.

V is TRBV4-1 and J is TRBJ1-1; D perhaps matches TRBD1 (5 bases). Germline CDR1 reads MGHRA; CDR2 reads YSYEKL. V dropped 1 base and J dropped 6 bases, with 9 bases sitting between them. CDR3 length: 13 residues. The CDR3 protein is CASSQGGFPEAFF. The CDR3 region has the DNA TGCGCCAGCAGCCAAGGGGGGTTCCCTGAAGCTTTCTTT.

The chain joins TRBV28 to TRBJ1-5; D not certain. V was cut by 7 bases and J by 0 bases, with 13 bases left in between. The CDR3 has 15 residues. CDR1 is MDHEN, CDR2 SYDVKM, per germline. The CDR3 DNA is TGTGCCAGCACGGGTTCTTACTATAGCAATCAGCCCCAGCATTTT. Protein product: CASTGSYYSNQPQHF.

This chain uses TRBV10-3 with TRBJ2-5; 10 bases fit TRBD2. Unmatched junction bases numbered 4, after V lost 4 bases and J lost 5 bases. The CDR3 extends over 14 amino acids. Looked up from germline, CDR1 is ENHRY and CDR2 is SYGVKD. CDR3 sequence: CAISGTSGGETQYF. The CDR3 nucleotides read TGTGCCATCAGTGGGACTAGCGGAGGGGAGACCCAGTACTTC.

This rearrangement joins TRBV4-3 to TRBJ1-2; the match to TRBD1 covers 9 bases. V was pared by 1 base and J by 7 bases, with 4 bases of the junction left unmatched. The CDR3 runs 14 residues. Looked up from germline, CDR1 is LGHNA and CDR2 is YSLEER. The DNA for the CDR3 is TGCGCCAGCAGCCAAGTGGGGACAGGGCTTGGCTACACCTTC. It encodes CASSQVGTGLGYTF.

The sample holds one count of this clone. This chain uses TRBV5-1 with TRBJ2-5; D possibly corresponds to TRBD1 (5 bases). Trimming cost V 4 bases and J 0 bases, with 31 bases left between them. Germline-derived CDR1 and CDR2 are SGHRS and YFSETQ. The CDR3 consists of 21 residues. The DNA for the CDR3 is TGCGCCAGCAGCATGACTCCCCCGTTGGGGCAGCTACCCACCTACCAAGAGACCCAGTACTTC. This sequence encodes CASSMTPPLGQLPTYQETQYF.

This chain joins TRBV3-1 (or the pseudogene TRBV3-2) and TRBJ2-1, with 11 bases matching TRBD2. J gave up 1 base and V 6 bases, and 8 bases lay outside the gene matches. Looked up from germline, CDR1 is LGHDT and CDR2 is YNNKEL (reference sequence). The CDR3 spans 17 residues. The CDR3 region is CASRPGLAGSSYNEQFF. DNA of the CDR3: TGTGCCAGCAGACCCGGACTAGCGGGCTCTTCCTACAATGAGCAGTTCTTC.

This chain connects TRBV5-1 to TRBJ2-3; perhaps TRBD2 as D (6 bases). Between the trimmed V and J ends, which lost 0 bases and 2 bases, there was a span of 7 bases. In germline, CDR1 is SGHRS, CDR2 YFSETQ. This CDR3 comprises 14 residues. The DNA for the CDR3 is TGCGCCAGCAGCTTGGGGGAGGACACAGATACGCAGTATTTT. It translates to CASSLGEDTDTQYF.

V is TRBV6-5 and J is TRBJ2-6; D gene ambiguous. Trimming cost V 7 bases and J 1 base, with 5 bases left between them. Germline V CDR1 and CDR2: MNHEY, SVGAGI. CDR3 length: 13 residues. CDR3 coding DNA: TGTGCCAGCAAGGGTTCTGGGGCCAACGTCCTGACTTTC. As protein: CASKGSGANVLTF.

This clone is a singleton in its sample. The gene calls are TRBV6-5 and TRBJ1-2; no clear D gene. V was clipped by 5 bases and J by 4 bases, with 11 bases between them. There are 13 residues in the CDR3. Germline CDR1 MNHEY, CDR2 SVGAGI. The CDR3 protein is CASSPVAAYGYTF. The CDR3 region has the DNA TGTGCCAGCAGTCCCGTGGCAGCCTATGGCTACACCTTC.

The chain links TRBV18 to TRBJ2-1; 11 nucleotides align to TRBD2. The trim removed 3 bases at V and 6 bases at J, leaving 4 bases unmatched. The CDR3 has 15 amino acids. The germline V gene has CDR1 KGHSH and CDR2 LQKENI. CDR3 in amino acids: CASSPLAGGGNEQFF. As DNA, the CDR3 is TGTGCCAGCTCACCTCTAGCGGGGGGTGGCAATGAGCAGTTCTTC. Supplemented by reference TRBV18 and TRBJ2-1, the full variable domain reads NAGVMQNPRHLVRRRGQEARLRCSPMKGHSHVYWYRQLPEEGLKFMVYLQKENIIDESGMPKERFSAEFPKEGPSILRIQQVVRGDSAAYFCASSPLAGGGNEQFFGPGTRLTVL.

The DNA for the CDR3 is TGTGCCAGCAGCGTAGGTGCAGGCGTTGATGAAAAACTGTTTTTT. Encoded protein: CASSVGAGVDEKLFF. The genes are TRBV9 and TRBJ1-4; no firm D call. CDR1 is SGDLS and CDR2 is YYNGEE in the germline V gene. The CDR3 is 15 amino acids. Trimming took off 0 bases at V and 6 bases at J, with 12 bases between the two ends.

In this sample, this clone is medium-sized (0.01 to 0.1%). The chain is built from TRBV29-1 and TRBJ1-5; perhaps TRBD1 as D (5 bases). Germline CDR1 reads SQVTM; CDR2 reads ANQGSEA. Trimming pared 0 bases from V and 7 bases from J, leaving 10 bases between. This CDR3 is 13 amino acids long. The CDR3 DNA reads TGCAGCGTTGAAGAAGGGGAAGGCCAGCCCCAGCATTTT. Translating gives CSVEEGEGQPQHF.